This entry lists 22 T cell receptor beta chains sequenced from one sample in a study of T cell changes during pregnancy in multiple sclerosis. Clones were read by immunoSEQ multiplex PCR, and TCRdb kept only the in-frame ones, dropping some. Here the sample spans approximately 85,000 clones, about 94% being singletons. Specimen: peripheral blood, collected in the third trimester of pregnancy. These receptors were obtained from a female donor with multiple sclerosis, enrolled in a pregnancy study.

This clone was seen just once. The gene calls are TRBV5-1 and TRBJ2-7; maybe TRBD1 (7 bases). Germline V gene lookup returns CDR1 SGHRS and CDR2 YFSETQ. V lost 1 base to trimming and J lost 2 bases, with 13 bases between them. The CDR3 consists of 15 residues. CDR3 region: CASSLSQGGTYEQYF. The CDR3 DNA follows: TGCGCCAGCAGCTTGTCCCAGGGGGGCACCTACGAGCAGTACTTC.

This rearrangement joins TRBV2 to TRBJ1-6; TRBD1 matches at 8 bases. The CDR3 consists of 18 residues. After removal of 5 bases from V and 0 bases from J, the junction contained 9 bases not matched to a gene. The V gene's germline CDR1 is SNHLY and CDR2 FYNNEI. CDR3 in amino acids: CASSHRGFQSSYNSPLHF. DNA of the CDR3: TGTGCCAGCAGTCACAGGGGGTTCCAGAGCTCCTATAATTCACCCCTCCACTTT.

The chain links TRBV19 to TRBJ1-2; 7 bases agree with TRBD1. With 3 bases clipped from V and 4 bases from J, the junction kept 17 bases outside the gene matches. Germline CDR1 reads LNHDA; CDR2 reads SQIVND (reference sequence). This CDR3 comprises 18 residues. This CDR3 reads CASSIGSRGATFLYGYTF. As DNA, the CDR3 is TGTGCCAGTAGTATTGGGAGCAGGGGGGCCACCTTCCTCTATGGCTACACCTTC.

V and J are TRBV27 and TRBJ2-7; 10 bases are shared with TRBD1. This CDR3 has 15 amino acids. The J segment lost 5 bases and the V segment lost 5 bases, leaving 9 bases of the junction unmatched. Germline V gene sequence: CDR1 MNHEY, CDR2 SMNVEV (reference sequence). The CDR3 DNA sequence: TGTGCCAGCAGTGCTACCCTGACAGGGGGCCACGAGCAGTACTTC. Amino acids: CASSATLTGGHEQYF.

This sequence joins TRBV9 and TRBJ1-2; 9 bases align to TRBD1. The CDR3 contains 17 residues. Germline V gene data show CDR1 as SGDLS and CDR2 as YYNGEE. V was pared by 3 bases and J by 1 base, with 10 bases of the junction left unmatched. The CDR3 DNA is TGTGCCAGCAGCGCCCTCCCACCGGGACAGGGTAACTATGGCTACACCTTC. Its protein product is CASSALPPGQGNYGYTF.

This chain uses TRBV6-1 with TRBJ2-7, with 9 positions matching TRBD1. The germline V gene has CDR1 MNHNS and CDR2 SASEGT. Trimming removed 6 bases from V and 5 bases from J; junction bases left unmatched: 11. There are 15 residues in the CDR3. The CDR3 nucleotides read TGTGCCAGCAGGAGGGGAGGACAGGGGTCAGACGAGCAGTACTTC. Translating it yields CASRRGGQGSDEQYF.

The chain couples TRBV5-1 to TRBJ1-2; the match to TRBD1 covers 11 bases. This CDR3 is 13 amino acids long. The J segment lost 7 bases and the V segment lost 4 bases, leaving 3 bases of the junction unmatched. Germline V CDR1 and CDR2: SGHRS, YFSETQ. CDR3 coding DNA: TGCGCCAGCAGCACCGGGACAGGGGGTGGCTACACCTTC. Amino acids: CASSTGTGGGYTF.

This chain uses TRBV9 with TRBJ2-7, with 10 bases lining up with TRBD2. V shed 2 bases and J 0 bases; nucleotides not matched to a gene: 11. Germline CDR1 SGDLS, CDR2 YYNGEE. The CDR3 extends over 18 amino acids. For the CDR3, the DNA is TGTGCCAGCAGCGTTAGCGGGGGGCCCCCCGGGACCTCCTACGAGCAGTACTTC. Translating gives CASSVSGGPPGTSYEQYF.

The chain uses TRBV27 and TRBJ2-5; 8 bases match TRBD1. The CDR3 is made up of 15 amino acids. The germline gives CDR1 MNHEY, CDR2 SMNVEV (reference sequence). V lost 6 bases to trimming and J lost 5 bases; unmatched junction nucleotides: 11. The CDR3 loop is CASSPYGGQVETQYF. CDR3 DNA: TGTGCCAGCAGCCCCTATGGGGGACAGGTGGAGACCCAGTACTTC.

V and J are TRBV6-6 and TRBJ2-5; possibly TRBD2 for D (5 bases). The V gene lost 6 bases and the J gene lost 5 bases, with 16 bases spanning the gap. Germline V gives CDR1 MNHNY, CDR2 SVGAGI (reference sequence). The length of the CDR3 is 14 residues. The CDR3 here is CASRWTSSGETQYF. CDR3 nucleotide sequence: TGTGCCAGCAGGTGGACTTCCTCCGGGGAGACCCAGTACTTC.

The rearrangement uses TRBV19 and TRBJ2-1; 10 bases map to TRBD1. J was trimmed by 6 bases and V by 7 bases; bases with no gene match: 9. This CDR3 is built from 15 residues. Germline values: CDR1 LNHDA, CDR2 SQIVND (reference sequence). The CDR3 DNA follows: TGTGCCAGTAAGGGGGGGACAGGGGATATCAATGAGCAGTTCTTC. It is translated as CASKGGTGDINEQFF.

The J gene is TRBJ2-1, the V gene TRBV7-2, with 11 bases lining up with TRBD2. Looked up from germline, CDR1 is SGHTA and CDR2 is FQGNSA. With V trimmed by 4 bases and J by 10 bases, 0 bases remained unmatched. The CDR3 has 12 residues. CDR3 protein: CASSSSGGEQFF. The CDR3 DNA follows: TGTGCCAGCAGCTCTAGCGGGGGGGAGCAGTTCTTC. Together with reference TRBV7-2 and TRBJ2-1, the CDR3 gives the full variable domain: GAGVSQSPSNKVTEKGKDVELRCDPISGHTALYWYRQSLGQGLEFLIYFQGNSAPDKSGLPSDRFSAERTGGSVSTLTIQRTQQEDSAVYLCASSSSGGEQFFGPGTRLTVL.

The gene calls are TRBV5-5 and TRBJ2-1; D is ambiguous. The CDR3 runs to 12 residues. V lost 4 bases and J lost 9, with 11 bases in between. From germline, CDR1 is SGHKS and CDR2 YYEKEE (reference sequence). The CDR3 coding sequence is TGTGCCAGCAGCCGTCCGCTAGTTGAGCAGTTCTTC. The encoded protein is CASSRPLVEQFF.

CDR3 in amino acids: CASSPRLAGAYEQYF. DNA for the CDR3: TGTGCCAGCAGCCCGCGACTAGCGGGGGCCTACGAGCAGTACTTC. The chain recombines TRBV13 with TRBJ2-7; 12 bases fit TRBD2. This CDR3 contains 15 residues. Per germline, CDR1 PRHDT and CDR2 FYEKMQ (reference sequence). J lost 2 bases, V lost 5 bases, and 4 bases had no gene match.

The gene calls are TRBV5-1 and TRBJ1-1; D not certain. Trimming took 4 bases from V and 1 from J, leaving 11 bases between them. Germline V lookup: CDR1 SGHRS, CDR2 YFSETQ. CDR3 length: 14 residues. CDR3 loop: CASSQKGGNTEAFF. The CDR3 DNA is TGCGCCAGCAGCCAAAAAGGCGGGAACACTGAAGCTTTCTTT.

The chain joins TRBV16 to TRBJ2-7; D gene uncertain. CDR1 and CDR2 from the germline V gene are KGHSY and FQNENV. This CDR3 has 11 residues. Trimming took 1 base from V and 6 from J, leaving 4 bases between them. DNA for the CDR3: TGTGCCAGCAGCCAATTGCGCGAGCAGTACTTC. Protein: CASSQLREQYF.

This clone was seen a handful of times. This chain connects TRBV6-1 to TRBJ2-7; 8 bases map to TRBD1. The germline V gene has CDR1 MNHNS and CDR2 SASEGT. V shed 5 bases and J 5 bases; nucleotides not matched to a gene: 8. CDR3 length: 14 residues. CDR3 in DNA: TGTGCCAGCAGTTCGGACAGGGATTCTGACGAGCAGTACTTC. Translation gives CASSSDRDSDEQYF.

The chain is built from TRBV19 and TRBJ2-1, with TRBD2 matching over 7 bases. This CDR3 region has 13 residues. Losses at the gene ends were 5 bases for V and 9 bases for J; bases not matched to a gene: 7. Germline V gives CDR1 LNHDA, CDR2 SQIVND (reference sequence). The CDR3, as DNA: TGTGCCAGTAGTTCCAGTTGGGGGGGTGAGCAGTTCTTC. It specifies CASSSSWGGEQFF.

This chain links TRBV6-6 with TRBJ2-3, with D perhaps TRBD2 (7 bases). V was trimmed by 2 bases and J by 4 bases, leaving 13 bases between them. Germline CDR1 and CDR2: MNHNY and SVGAGI (reference sequence). CDR3 size: 15 residues. CDR3 DNA: TGTGCCAGCAGTTACCCAGGGAGGGGGGCAGATACGCAGTATTTT. Its protein is CASSYPGRGADTQYF.

As DNA, the CDR3 is TGTGCCAGCAGCCACCGACAGGGATTGAACACTGAAGCTTTCTTT. The encoded protein is CASSHRQGLNTEAFF. This sequence joins TRBV5-6 and TRBJ1-1, with TRBD1 matching 7 bases. Germline CDR1 SGHDT, CDR2 YYEEEE. The ends lost 4 bases at V and 0 bases at J; junction bases unmatched: 6. The CDR3 runs to 15 residues.

The chain uses TRBV29-1 and TRBJ1-1, with D possibly TRBD1 on 5 matching bases. Germline assignment: CDR1 SQVTM and CDR2 ANQGSEA. Trimming removed 3 bases at V and 1 base at J, with 9 bases between. This CDR3 comprises 13 residues. The CDR3 here is CSVDLTGNTEAFF. In nucleotides, the CDR3 is TGCAGCGTTGATCTAACAGGGAACACTGAAGCTTTCTTT.

The V and J genes are TRBV10-1 and TRBJ2-3; 13 bases fit TRBD2. Germline V gene lookup returns CDR1 WNHNN and CDR2 SYGVQD (reference sequence). The CDR3 runs to 17 residues. V shed 4 bases, J shed 2 bases, and the junction held 6 bases outside the gene matches. CDR3 sequence: CASSVGLAGAYTDTQYF. The CDR3 bases are TGCGCCAGCAGTGTTGGACTAGCGGGGGCTTACACAGATACGCAGTATTTT.